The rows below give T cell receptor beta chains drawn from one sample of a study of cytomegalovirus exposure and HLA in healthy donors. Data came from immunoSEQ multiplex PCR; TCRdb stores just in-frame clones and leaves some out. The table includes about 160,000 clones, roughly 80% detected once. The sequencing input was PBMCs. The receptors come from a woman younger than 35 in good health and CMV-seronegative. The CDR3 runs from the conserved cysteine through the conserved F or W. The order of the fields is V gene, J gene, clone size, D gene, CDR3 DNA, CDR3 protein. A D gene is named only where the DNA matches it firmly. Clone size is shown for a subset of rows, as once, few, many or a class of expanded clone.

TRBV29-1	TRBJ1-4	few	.	TGCAGCGTTTTTGCTGAAGGCGGTGAAAAACTGTTTTTT	CSVFAEGGEKLFF
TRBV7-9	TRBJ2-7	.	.	TGTGCCAGCAGCTTACCGATCCAGGGCAACGAGCAGTACTTC	CASSLPIQGNEQYF
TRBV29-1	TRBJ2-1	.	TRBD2	TGCAGCGTGGTGGGACTAGCCGCCCACAATGAGCAGTTCTTC	CSVVGLAAHNEQFF
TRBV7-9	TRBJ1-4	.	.	TGTGCCAGCAGCGAGACAGTCCGCGTACGAGAAAAACTGTTTTTT	CASSETVRVREKLFF
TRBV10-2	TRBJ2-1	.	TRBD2	TGCGCCAGCAGTGCACTAGCGGGAGGGCCCGGGGGTAATGAGCAGTTCTTC	CASSALAGGPGGNEQFF
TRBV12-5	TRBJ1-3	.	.	TGTGCTAGTGCCTCTGGACAGAACTCTGGAAACACCATATATTTT	CASASGQNSGNTIYF
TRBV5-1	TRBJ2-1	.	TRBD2	TGCGCCAGCAGCTCGGAACCTAGCGGGGGTTACAATGAGCAGTTCTTC	CASSSEPSGGYNEQFF
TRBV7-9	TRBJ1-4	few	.	TGTGCCAGCAGCCCTACAACTAATGAAAAACTGTTTTTT	CASSPTTNEKLFF
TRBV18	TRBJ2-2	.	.	TGTGCCAGCTCACCACCACGTTCCGGGATTAACACCGGGGAGCTGTTTTTT	CASSPPRSGINTGELFF
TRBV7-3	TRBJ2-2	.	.	TGTGCCAGCAGCTATCAAAACTCCCGGGAGCTGTTTTTT	CASSYQNSRELFF
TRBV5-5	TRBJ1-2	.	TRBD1	TGTGCCAGCAGCTTGAAAACGGACAGGGACTATGGCTACACCTTC	CASSLKTDRDYGYTF
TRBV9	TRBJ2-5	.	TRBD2	TGTGCCAGCAATCCAGGAGCGGGAGTCAGAGAGACCCAGTACTTC	CASNPGAGVRETQYF
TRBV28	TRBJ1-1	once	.	TGTGCCAGCAGTTTAGTACAGTCCAGTGCTGAAGCTTTCTTT	CASSLVQSSAEAFF
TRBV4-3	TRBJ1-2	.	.	TGCGCCAGCAGCCAGGTGTTCAGGGTGGACTATGGCTACACCTTC	CASSQVFRVDYGYTF
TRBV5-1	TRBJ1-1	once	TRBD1	TGCGCCAGCAGCTCTTCCGGGACAGGGGACACTGAAGCTTTCTTT	CASSSSGTGDTEAFF
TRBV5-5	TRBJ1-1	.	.	TGTGCCAGCAATTTGGGATTCGATGTGGGAGACTACATGAACACTGAAGCTTTCTTT	CASNLGFDVGDYMNTEAFF
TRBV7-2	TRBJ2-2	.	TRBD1	TGTGCCAGCAGCCTCGGGACAGGGGACACCGGGGAGCTGTTTTTT	CASSLGTGDTGELFF
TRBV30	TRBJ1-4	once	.	TGTGCCTGGGCCTCGAGGGAAAAACTGTTTTTT	CAWASREKLFF
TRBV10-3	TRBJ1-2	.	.	TGTGCCATCAGTGTAGGGCAGGGCGGCGCCTTTGGTGGCTACACCTTC	CAISVGQGGAFGGYTF
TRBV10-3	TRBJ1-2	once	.	TGTGCCATCAGGGCAACGGGACTGACCTATGGCTACACCTTC	CAIRATGLTYGYTF
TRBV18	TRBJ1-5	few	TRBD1	TGTGCCAGCTCACCCGGGACAGGCAATCAGCCCCAGCATTTT	CASSPGTGNQPQHF
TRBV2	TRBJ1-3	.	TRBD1	TGTGCCAGCAGACTTGACAGGGCAGGAAACACCATATATTTT	CASRLDRAGNTIYF
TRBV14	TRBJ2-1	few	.	TGTGCCACCAACGCTCGGGAAAGCTCCTACAATGAGCAGTTCTTC	CATNARESSYNEQFF
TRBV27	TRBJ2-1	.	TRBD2	TGTGCCAGCAGTTCAAGAGCGGGAGAGATCTATGAGCAGTTCTTC	CASSSRAGEIYEQFF
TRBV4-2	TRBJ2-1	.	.	TGTGCCAGCAGCCGCTCGGTCTGGGGGCAGGACAATGAGCAGTTCTTC	CASSRSVWGQDNEQFF
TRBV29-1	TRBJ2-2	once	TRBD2	TGCAGCGTCGTTGTCCACCTAGCGGAGAACACCGGGGAGCTGTTTTTT	CSVVVHLAENTGELFF
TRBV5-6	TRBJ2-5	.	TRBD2	TGTGCCAGCAGCTATTTCCTAATCCTAGCGGGAGAAGGAGAGACCCAGTACTTC	CASSYFLILAGEGETQYF
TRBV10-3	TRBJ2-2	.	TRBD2	TGTGCCATCAGGAGCGGACTAGCGGGAGATGGCACCGGGGAGCTGTTTTTT	CAIRSGLAGDGTGELFF
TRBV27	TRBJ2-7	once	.	TGTGCCAGCAGTTTATCGTCCGGACTCCCCTACGAGCAGTACTTC	CASSLSSGLPYEQYF
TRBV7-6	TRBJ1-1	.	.	TGTGCCAGCAGCTTCGGGACATTGAACACTGAAGCTTTCTTT	CASSFGTLNTEAFF
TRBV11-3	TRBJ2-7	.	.	TGTGCCAGCAGCTTCCGACAGACCACTAACCCTTCCTACGAGCAGTACTTC	CASSFRQTTNPSYEQYF
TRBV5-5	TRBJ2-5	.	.	TGTGCCAGCAGCTTTACAGGGTACTATCAAGAGACCCAGTACTTC	CASSFTGYYQETQYF
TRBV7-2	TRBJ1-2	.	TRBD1	TGTGCCAGCAGCCCCGACAGGGACTATGGCTACACCTTC	CASSPDRDYGYTF
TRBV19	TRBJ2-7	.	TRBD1	TGTGCCAGTAGTATTGACAGGGGGCGGGACGAGCAGTACTTC	CASSIDRGRDEQYF
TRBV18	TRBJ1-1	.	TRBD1	TGTGCCAGCTCACCCTCAGGGGGCTACGCTGAAGCTTTCTTT	CASSPSGGYAEAFF
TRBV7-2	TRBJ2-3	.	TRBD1	TGTGCCAGCAGCTTATTAGGGACAGGGTCAAGCACAGATACGCAGTATTTT	CASSLLGTGSSTDTQYF
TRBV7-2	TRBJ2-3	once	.	TGTGCCAGCAGCCCTCGCACAGATACGCAGTATTTT	CASSPRTDTQYF
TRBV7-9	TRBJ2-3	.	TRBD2	TGTGCCAGCAGCTTAATGGCGGGAGGAGCAGATACGCAGTATTTT	CASSLMAGGADTQYF
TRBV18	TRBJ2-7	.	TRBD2	TGTGCCAGCTCCCCGGGACTAGCGGGATCCTACGAGCAGTACTTC	CASSPGLAGSYEQYF
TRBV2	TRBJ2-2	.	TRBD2	TGTGCCGGAAAGCGGGAGTATCAATCCGGGGAGCTGTTTTTT	CAGKREYQSGELFF